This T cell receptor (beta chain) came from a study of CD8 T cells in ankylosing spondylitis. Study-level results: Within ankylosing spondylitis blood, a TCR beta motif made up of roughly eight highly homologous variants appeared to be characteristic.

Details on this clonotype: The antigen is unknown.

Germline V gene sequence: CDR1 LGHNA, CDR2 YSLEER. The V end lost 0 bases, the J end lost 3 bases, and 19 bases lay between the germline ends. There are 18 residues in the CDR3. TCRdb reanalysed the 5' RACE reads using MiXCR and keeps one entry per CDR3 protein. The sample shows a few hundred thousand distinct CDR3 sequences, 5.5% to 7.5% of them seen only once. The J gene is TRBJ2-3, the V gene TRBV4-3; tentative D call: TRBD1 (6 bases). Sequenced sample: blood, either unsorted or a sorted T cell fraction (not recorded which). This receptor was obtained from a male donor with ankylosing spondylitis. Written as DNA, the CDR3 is TGCGCCAGCAGCCAAGATCTTTATAGCATGGGGGCAACAGATACGCAGTATTTT. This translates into CASSQDLYSMGATDTQYF.